The 15 T cell receptor beta chains below come from one sample, sequenced in a study of blood T cell repertoires in COVID-19. Measured with immunoSEQ multiplex PCR; TCRdb has only the in-frame clones, and not every one. The profile shows fewer than 200,000 clones, 75% to 90% of them singletons. The sample consisted of PBMCs or T cells enriched from blood (not recorded which). The receptors come from a woman aged 45-60 years who had recovered from COVID-19.

This clone was counted between two and nine times. The rearrangement joins TRBV28 to TRBJ1-2; 8 bases align to TRBD1. Germline values: CDR1 MDHEN, CDR2 SYDVKM. The CDR3 runs 14 residues. Trimming at V came to 6 bases and at J to 5 bases, leaving 8 bases not matched to a gene. The CDR3 spells CASRSGGGGYGYTF. The CDR3, as DNA: TGTGCCAGCAGATCAGGGGGCGGTGGGTATGGCTACACCTTC.

CDR3 region: CAWSVLNGGNTEAFF. The DNA of the CDR3 is TGTGCCTGGAGTGTACTAAATGGCGGGAACACTGAAGCTTTCTTT. This sequence joins TRBV30 and TRBJ1-1; no definite D call. Germline V gene lookup returns CDR1 GTSNPN and CDR2 SVGIG (reference sequence). The CDR3 has 15 residues. V dropped 0 bases and J dropped 1 base, with 12 bases sitting between them.

The chain combines TRBV11-1 with TRBJ1-2; D uncertain. V was clipped by 5 bases and J by 8 bases, with 24 bases between them. The CDR3 spans 16 residues. In germline, CDR1 is SGHAT, CDR2 FQDESV (reference sequence). CDR3 amino acids: CASSRSLDLAGLGYTF. In DNA form, the CDR3 reads TGTGCCAGCAGCCGATCCCTGGACCTTGCGGGTTTGGGCTACACCTTC.

The chain carries TRBV2 and TRBJ1-5; no firm D call. V was cut by 2 bases and J by 0 bases, with 11 bases left in between. The CDR3 length is 16 residues. CDR1 and CDR2 (germline): SNHLY, FYNNEI. CDR3 in DNA: TGTGCCAGCAGTGAATTTGGAGGGTATAGCAATCAGCCCCAGCATTTT. Protein: CASSEFGGYSNQPQHF. Combining the CDR3 with reference TRBV2 and TRBJ1-5 gives the whole variable domain EPEVTQTPSHQVTQMGQEVILRCVPISNHLYFYWYRQILGQKVEFLVSFYNNEISEKSEIFDDQFSVERPDGSNFTLKIRSTKLEDSAMYFCASSEFGGYSNQPQHFGDGTRLSIL.

The chain couples TRBV4-1 to TRBJ1-3; D call uncertain. In germline, CDR1 is MGHRA, CDR2 YSYEKL. CDR3 size: 13 residues. Trimming shortened V by 4 bases and J by 0 bases, and 4 bases separated the two germline ends. The CDR3 loop is CASSPTSGNTIYF. CDR3 coding DNA: TGCGCCAGCAGCCCTACCTCTGGAAACACCATATATTTT.

The chain has TRBV19 and TRBJ1-4; the D is unclear. Trimming stripped 5 bases from V and 1 base from J, with 8 bases between. Germline-derived CDR1 and CDR2 are LNHDA and SQIVND (reference sequence). The CDR3 has 14 amino acids. The DNA of the CDR3 is TGTGCCAGTAGTCACAGCCTAACTAATGAAAAACTGTTTTTT. It translates to CASSHSLTNEKLFF.

This clone was observed once. This rearrangement joins TRBV2 to TRBJ1-2, with no clear D. This CDR3 is 12 amino acids long. V was pared by 4 bases and J by 3 bases, with 6 bases between. Germline V gives CDR1 SNHLY, CDR2 FYNNEI. For the CDR3, the DNA is TGTGCCAGCAGTGCCCGGGACTATGGCTACACCTTC. The encoded protein is CASSARDYGYTF.

A single count supports this clone. The V and J genes are TRBV7-2 and TRBJ2-2; D might be TRBD2 (6 bases). CDR3 size: 16 residues. Germline CDR1 reads SGHTA; CDR2 reads FQGNSA. V lost 6 bases, J lost 5 bases, and 19 bases lay in between. The chain's CDR3 is CASSSGLRGLTGELFF. CDR3 DNA: TGTGCCAGCAGTTCAGGACTACGGGGCCTGACCGGGGAGCTGTTTTTT.

The chain employs TRBV7-9 and TRBJ1-1; TRBD1 aligns across 9 bases. The germline V gene encodes CDR1 SEHNR and CDR2 FQNEAQ (reference sequence). V trimming: 6 bases; J trimming: 7 bases; junction bases outside the gene matches: 3. CDR3 size: 12 residues. CDR3 DNA sequence: TGTGCCAGCAGGACGGGACAGGGTGAAGCTTTCTTT. It specifies CASRTGQGEAFF.

The chain couples TRBV28 to TRBJ1-2; D call uncertain. The CDR3 has 15 amino acids. CDR1 and CDR2 (germline): MDHEN, SYDVKM. V was pared by 3 bases and J by 0 bases, with 11 bases between. CDR3 bases: TGTGCCAGCAGTTTGCTTGGGCAGACTAACTATGGCTACACCTTC. Amino acid sequence: CASSLLGQTNYGYTF.

This clone was observed a single time. This rearrangement joins TRBV4-3 to TRBJ2-1; the match to TRBD2 covers 16 bases. The CDR3 has 21 amino acids. CDR1 and CDR2 from the germline V gene are LGHNA and YSLEER. Unmatched junction bases numbered 15, after V lost 1 base and J lost 6 bases. The CDR3 region is CASSQVWTGTSGRAIGNEQFF. In DNA form, the CDR3 reads TGCGCCAGCAGCCAAGTTTGGACCGGGACTAGCGGGAGGGCCATTGGCAATGAGCAGTTCTTC.

The V call is TRBV3-1 (or the pseudogene TRBV3-2), the J call TRBJ1-4, with a tentative D call TRBD1 (5 bases). The CDR3 runs to 16 residues. CDR1 and CDR2 (germline): LGHDT, YNNKEL (reference sequence). V gave up 6 bases and J gave up 7 bases, with 21 bases separating them. CDR3 residues: CASSYAGEGYGEKLFF. The CDR3, as DNA: TGTGCCAGCAGTTACGCGGGGGAGGGGTATGGTGAAAAACTGTTTTTT.

The chain joins TRBV4-3 to TRBJ2-3; possible D gene TRBD1, 6 bases. With 3 bases removed from V and 2 bases from J, the gap between germline ends came to 12 bases. CDR1 LGHNA and CDR2 YSLEER come from the germline V gene. The CDR3 is 15 amino acids. The CDR3 spells CASSHSDRPTDTQYF. Written as DNA, the CDR3 is TGCGCCAGCAGCCATTCTGACAGGCCCACAGATACGCAGTATTTT.

This chain joins TRBV12-3 or TRBV12-4 and TRBJ1-1; D is perhaps TRBD1 (6 bases). V dropped 4 bases and J dropped 2 bases, with 8 bases sitting between them. This CDR3 region has 13 residues. The CDR3 nucleotides are TGTGCCAGCAGTTGGGACACAAACACTGAAGCTTTCTTT. It encodes CASSWDTNTEAFF.

The V call is TRBV2, the J call TRBJ1-1, with 8 nucleotides matching TRBD1. Germline values: CDR1 SNHLY, CDR2 FYNNEI. Trimming at V came to 6 bases and at J to 4 bases, leaving 4 bases not matched to a gene. This CDR3 is 13 amino acids long. CDR3 amino acids: CASSARGRTEAFF. CDR3 DNA sequence: TGTGCCAGCAGCGCCAGGGGGCGCACTGAAGCTTTCTTT.